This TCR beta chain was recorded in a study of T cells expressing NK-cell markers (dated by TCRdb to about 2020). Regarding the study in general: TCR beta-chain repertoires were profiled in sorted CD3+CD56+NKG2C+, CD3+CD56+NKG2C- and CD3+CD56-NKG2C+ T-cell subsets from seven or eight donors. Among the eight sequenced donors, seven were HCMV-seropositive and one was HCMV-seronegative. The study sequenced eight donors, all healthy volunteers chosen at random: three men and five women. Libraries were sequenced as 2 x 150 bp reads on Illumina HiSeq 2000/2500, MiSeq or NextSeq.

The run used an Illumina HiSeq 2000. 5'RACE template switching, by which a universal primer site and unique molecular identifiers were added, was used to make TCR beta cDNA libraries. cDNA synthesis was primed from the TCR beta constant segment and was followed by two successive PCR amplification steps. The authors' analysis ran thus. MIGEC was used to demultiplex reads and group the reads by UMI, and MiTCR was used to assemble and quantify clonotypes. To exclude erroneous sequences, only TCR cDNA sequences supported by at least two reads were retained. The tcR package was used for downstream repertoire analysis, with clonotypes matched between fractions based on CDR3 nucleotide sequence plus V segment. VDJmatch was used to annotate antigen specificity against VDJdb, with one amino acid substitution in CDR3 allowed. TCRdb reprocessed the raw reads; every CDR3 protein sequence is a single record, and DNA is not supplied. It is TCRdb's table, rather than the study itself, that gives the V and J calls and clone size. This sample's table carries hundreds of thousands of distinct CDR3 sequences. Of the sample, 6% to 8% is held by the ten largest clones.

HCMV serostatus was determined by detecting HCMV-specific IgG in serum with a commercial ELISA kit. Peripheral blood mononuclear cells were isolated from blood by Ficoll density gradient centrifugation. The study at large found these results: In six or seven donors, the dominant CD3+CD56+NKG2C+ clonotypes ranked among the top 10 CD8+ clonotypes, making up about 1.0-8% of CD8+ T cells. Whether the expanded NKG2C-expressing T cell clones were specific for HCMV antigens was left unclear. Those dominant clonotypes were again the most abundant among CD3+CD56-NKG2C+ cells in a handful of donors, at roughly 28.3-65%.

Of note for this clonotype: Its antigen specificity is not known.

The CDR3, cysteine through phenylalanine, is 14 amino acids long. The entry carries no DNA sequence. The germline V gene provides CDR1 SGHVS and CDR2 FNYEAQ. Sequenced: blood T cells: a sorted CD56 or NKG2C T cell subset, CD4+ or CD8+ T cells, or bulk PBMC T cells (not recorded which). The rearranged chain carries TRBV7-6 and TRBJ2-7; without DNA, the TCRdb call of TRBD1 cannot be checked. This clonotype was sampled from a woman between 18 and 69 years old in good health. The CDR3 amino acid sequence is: CASTNPPSSYEQYF. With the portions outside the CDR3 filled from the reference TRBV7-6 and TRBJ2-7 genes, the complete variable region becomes GAGVSQSPRYKVTKRGQDVALRCDPISGHVSLYWYRQALGQGPEFLTYFNYEAQQDKSGLPNDRFSAERPEGSISTLTIQRTEQRDSAMYRCASTNPPSSYEQYFGPGTRLTVT.